This T cell receptor (beta chain) was documented in a study of blood T cell repertoires in COVID-19. Study-level background: Italy, Spain and the United States were the sources of the convalescent and acute COVID-19 samples. T cells, B-cell-depleted T cells, or PBMCs supplied cDNA or gDNA.

In the study's own analysis: Nucleated cell number was recorded as an estimate derived from reference gene primer amplification. The data were produced by immunoSEQ multiplex PCR, yet TCRdb's version contains in-frame clones alone and is incomplete. V, J and clone size are taken as reported in that table, and D and trimming were inferred from the DNA itself. The sample records around 280,000 clones, about 90% being singletons. J gave up 7 bases and V 2 bases, and 9 bases lay outside the gene matches. Germline-derived CDR1 and CDR2 are SNHLY and FYNNEI. This CDR3 contains 15 residues. This rearrangement joins TRBV2 to TRBJ1-2; TRBD1 agrees at 8 bases. The sequencing input was peripheral blood. This TCR was recovered from a woman aged 25 to 39 who had recovered from COVID-19. The CDR3 loop is CASSETGQGAGGYTF. CDR3 nucleotide sequence: TGTGCCAGCAGTGAAACCGGACAGGGAGCTGGTGGCTACACCTTC.